This TCR beta chain was documented in a study of T cells in Graves' hyperthyroidism and ophthalmopathy. With respect to this clonotype: Its antigen is as yet unknown. An end of the junction differs from the germline gene, which may be a read error.

The TCR beta CDR3 regions underwent amplification using RNA transcripts as the source. Researchers ran a first-round RT-PCR on the TCR CDR3 using the HTBI primer set. From the multiplex PCR reads, TCRdb called clonotypes with MiXCR, one entry per CDR3 protein. The data hold some 510,000 distinct CDR3 sequences, with around 20% observed a single time. Broader study findings: Most clonotypes that expanded in the thyroid above 0.001 also showed up in blood.

Patients aged 18 to 65 had newly diagnosed hyperthyroidism lasting under 2 months. Investigators excluded patients with uncontrolled infection, other autoimmune disease, pregnancy or lactation. This CDR3 spans 13 amino acids. Per the germline V gene, CDR1 is SGHRS and CDR2 is YFSETQ. The chain links TRBV5-1 to TRBJ1-1; no definite D call. Sequences were obtained from blood. The clonotype comes from a man aged 18 to 29 with Graves' hyperthyroidism. Here the CDR3 reads CASSLAGGTDAFF. The CDR3 nucleotides are TGCGCCAGCAGCTTGGCGGGTGGCACTGACGCTTTCTTT. The entire variable domain, with the rest obtained from reference TRBV5-1 and TRBJ1-1, is as follows: KAGVTQTPRYLIKTRGQQVTLSCSPISGHRSVSWYQQTPGQGLQFLFEYFSETQRNKGNFPGRFSGRQFSNSRSEMNVSTLELGDSALYLCASSLAGGTDAFFGQGTRLTVV.